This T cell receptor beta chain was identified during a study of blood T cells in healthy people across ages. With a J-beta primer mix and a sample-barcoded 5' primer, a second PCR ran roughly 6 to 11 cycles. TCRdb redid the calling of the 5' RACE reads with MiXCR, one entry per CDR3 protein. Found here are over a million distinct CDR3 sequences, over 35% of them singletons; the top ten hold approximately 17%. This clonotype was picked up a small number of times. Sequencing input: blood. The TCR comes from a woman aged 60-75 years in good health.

The chain's CDR3 is CASSPNHYGRNEQFF. DNA for the CDR3: TGTGCCAGCAGCCCTAATCACTACGGTAGGAATGAGCAGTTCTTC. The V and J genes are TRBV7-2 and TRBJ2-1; no definite D call. This CDR3 contains 15 residues. The V gene's germline CDR1 is SGHTA and CDR2 FQGNSA. The V and J ends lost 5 bases and 7 bases respectively, with 18 bases between them.